This TCR beta chain was captured in a study of PD-1 blockade in classical Hodgkin lymphoma. V was clipped by 6 bases and J by 2 bases; unmatched bases: 9. CDR1 is ENHRY and CDR2 is SYGVKD in the germline V gene. This CDR3 region has 16 residues. As for this clone: The antigen is not known.

Repertoires were generated with immunoSEQ multiplex PCR, while TCRdb's copy carries only in-frame clones and drops some. This sample has roughly 86,000 clones; 75% to 85% occur once, and the top ten carry 15% to 20%. Study observations and caveats: Before treatment, complete responders showed about the same diversity as newly diagnosed patients. A significant rise in TCR diversity was seen by C4D1 for CD4+ cells but not for CD8+ cells.

As to time point: cycle 4 day 1 (C4D1), after more than 5 weeks of nivolumab. Every single patient, without exception, relapsed after autologous stem cell transplantation, and brentuximab vedotin exposure varied. The sequencing here drew on peripheral blood mononuclear cells (PBMCs), taken before the fourth cycle of nivolumab. J is TRBJ2-3 and V is TRBV10-3, with 9 bases matching TRBD2. The TCR comes from a human donor with classical Hodgkin lymphoma. CDR3 nucleotide sequence: TGTGCCATCAGGTCTGCTAGCGGGGCATCCACAGATACGCAGTATTTT. It yields the protein CAIRSASGASTDTQYF.